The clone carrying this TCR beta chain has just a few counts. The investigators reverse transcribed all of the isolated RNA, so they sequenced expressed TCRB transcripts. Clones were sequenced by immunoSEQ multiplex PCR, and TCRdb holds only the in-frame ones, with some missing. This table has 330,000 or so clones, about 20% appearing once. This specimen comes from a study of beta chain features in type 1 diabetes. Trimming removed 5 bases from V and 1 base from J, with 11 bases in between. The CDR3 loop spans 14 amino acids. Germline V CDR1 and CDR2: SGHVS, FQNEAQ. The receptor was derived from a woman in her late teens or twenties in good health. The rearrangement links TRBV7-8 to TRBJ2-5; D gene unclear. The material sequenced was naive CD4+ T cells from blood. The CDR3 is CASSRQASQETQYF. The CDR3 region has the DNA TGTGCCAGCAGCCGTCAGGCGTCCCAAGAGACCCAGTACTTC.